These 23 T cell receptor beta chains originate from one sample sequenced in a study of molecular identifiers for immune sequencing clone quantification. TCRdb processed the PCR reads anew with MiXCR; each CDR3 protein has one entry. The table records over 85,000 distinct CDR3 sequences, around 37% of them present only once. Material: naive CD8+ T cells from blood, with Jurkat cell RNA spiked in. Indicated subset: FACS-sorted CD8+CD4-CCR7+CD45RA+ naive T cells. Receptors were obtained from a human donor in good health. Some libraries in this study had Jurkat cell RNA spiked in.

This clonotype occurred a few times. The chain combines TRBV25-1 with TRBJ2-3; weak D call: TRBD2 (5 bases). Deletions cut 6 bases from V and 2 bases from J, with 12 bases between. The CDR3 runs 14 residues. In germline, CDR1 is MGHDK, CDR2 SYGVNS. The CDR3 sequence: CASSTGFFTDTQYF. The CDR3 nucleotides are TGTGCCAGCAGCACGGGATTCTTCACAGATACGCAGTATTTT.

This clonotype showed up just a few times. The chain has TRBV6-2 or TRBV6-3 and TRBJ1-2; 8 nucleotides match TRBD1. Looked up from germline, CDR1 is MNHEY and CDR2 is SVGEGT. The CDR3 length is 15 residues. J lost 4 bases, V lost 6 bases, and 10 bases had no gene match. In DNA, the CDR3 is TGTGCCAGCAGGGTTAGTCTGACAGGGGCCTATGGCTACACCTTC. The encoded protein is CASRVSLTGAYGYTF.

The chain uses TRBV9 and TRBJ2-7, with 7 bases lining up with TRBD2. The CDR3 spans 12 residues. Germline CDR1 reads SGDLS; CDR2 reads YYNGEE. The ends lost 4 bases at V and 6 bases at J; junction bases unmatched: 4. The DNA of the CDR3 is TGTGCCAGCAGCCCAAGCGGGACCGAGCAGTACTTC. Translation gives CASSPSGTEQYF.

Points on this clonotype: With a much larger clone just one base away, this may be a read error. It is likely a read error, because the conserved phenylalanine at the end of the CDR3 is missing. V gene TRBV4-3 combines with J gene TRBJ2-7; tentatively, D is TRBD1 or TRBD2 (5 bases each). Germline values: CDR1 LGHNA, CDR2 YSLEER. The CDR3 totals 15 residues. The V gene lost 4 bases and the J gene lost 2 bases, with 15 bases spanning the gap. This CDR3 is CASSPALGEAYEQYI. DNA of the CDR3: TGCGCCAGCAGCCCCGCCCTGGGGGAAGCCTACGAGCAGTACATC.

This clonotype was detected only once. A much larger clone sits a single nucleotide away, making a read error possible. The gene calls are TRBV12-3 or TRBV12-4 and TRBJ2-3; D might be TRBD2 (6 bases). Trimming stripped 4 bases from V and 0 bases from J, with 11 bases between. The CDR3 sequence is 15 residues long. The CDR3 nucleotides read TGTGCCAGCAGTTCTTGGCGGGGAAGCACAGATACGCAGTATTTT. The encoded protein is CASSSWRGSTDTQYF.

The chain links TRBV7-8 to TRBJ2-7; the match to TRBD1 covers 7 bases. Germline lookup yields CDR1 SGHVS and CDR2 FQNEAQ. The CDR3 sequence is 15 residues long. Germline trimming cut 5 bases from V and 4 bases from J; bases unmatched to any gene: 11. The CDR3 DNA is TGTGCCAGCAGCCTAACCTCCGGGACAGAGTACGAGCAGTACTTC. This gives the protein CASSLTSGTEYEQYF.

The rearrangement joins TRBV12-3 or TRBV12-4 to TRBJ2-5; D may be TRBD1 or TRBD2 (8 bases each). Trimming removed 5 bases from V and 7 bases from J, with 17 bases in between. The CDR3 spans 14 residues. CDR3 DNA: TGTGCCAGCAGTCACGGACAGGGACTAGGGACCCAGTACTTC. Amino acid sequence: CASSHGQGLGTQYF.

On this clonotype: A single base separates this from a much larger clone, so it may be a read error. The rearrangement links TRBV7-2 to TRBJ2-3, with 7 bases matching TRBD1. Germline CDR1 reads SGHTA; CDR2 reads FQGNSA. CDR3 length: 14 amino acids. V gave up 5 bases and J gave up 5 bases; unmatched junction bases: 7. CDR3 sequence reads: CASSPGTVIDTQYF. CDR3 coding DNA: TGTGCCAGCAGCCCAGGGACAGTCATAGATACGCAGTATTTT.

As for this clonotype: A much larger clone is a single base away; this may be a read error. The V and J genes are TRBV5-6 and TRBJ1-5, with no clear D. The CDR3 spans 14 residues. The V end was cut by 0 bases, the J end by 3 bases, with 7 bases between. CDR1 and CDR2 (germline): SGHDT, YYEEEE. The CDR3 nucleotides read TGTGCCAGCAGCTTGGATGGGGACAATCAGCCCCAGCATTTT. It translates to CASSLDGDNQPQHF.

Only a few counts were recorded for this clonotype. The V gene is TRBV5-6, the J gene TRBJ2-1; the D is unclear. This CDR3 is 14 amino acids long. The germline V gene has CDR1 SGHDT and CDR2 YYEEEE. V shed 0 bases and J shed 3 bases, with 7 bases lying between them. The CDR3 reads CASSLEADYNEQFF. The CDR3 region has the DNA TGTGCCAGCAGCTTGGAGGCAGACTACAATGAGCAGTTCTTC.

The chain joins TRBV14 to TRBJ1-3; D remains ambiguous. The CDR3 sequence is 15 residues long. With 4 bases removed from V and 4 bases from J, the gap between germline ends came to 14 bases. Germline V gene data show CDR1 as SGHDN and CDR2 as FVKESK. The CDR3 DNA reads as TGTGCCAGCAGCCGGACCGCCGGCAAGGGAAACACCATATATTTT. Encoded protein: CASSRTAGKGNTIYF.

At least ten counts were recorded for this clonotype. The CDR3 DNA is TGTGCCAGCAGCCCCATGCAGGGAGCCTACGAGCAGTACTTC. This encodes CASSPMQGAYEQYF. The chain carries TRBV7-9 and TRBJ2-7, with D possibly being TRBD1 or TRBD2 (5 bases each). The V gene lost 5 bases and the J gene lost 2 bases, with 13 bases spanning the gap. The V gene's germline CDR1 is SEHNR and CDR2 FQNEAQ (reference sequence). The CDR3 has 14 residues.

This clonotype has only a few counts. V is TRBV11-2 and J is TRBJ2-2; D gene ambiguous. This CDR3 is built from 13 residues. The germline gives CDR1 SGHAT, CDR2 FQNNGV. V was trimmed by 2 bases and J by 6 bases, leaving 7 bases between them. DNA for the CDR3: TGTGCCAGCAGCTTAACCGGCGCCGGGGAGCTGTTTTTT. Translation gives CASSLTGAGELFF.

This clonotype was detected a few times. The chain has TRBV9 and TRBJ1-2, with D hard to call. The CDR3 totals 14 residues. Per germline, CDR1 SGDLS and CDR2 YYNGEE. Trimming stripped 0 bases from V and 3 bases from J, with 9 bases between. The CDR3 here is CASSVGGRYYGYTF. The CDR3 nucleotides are TGTGCCAGCAGCGTAGGGGGTCGCTACTATGGCTACACCTTC.

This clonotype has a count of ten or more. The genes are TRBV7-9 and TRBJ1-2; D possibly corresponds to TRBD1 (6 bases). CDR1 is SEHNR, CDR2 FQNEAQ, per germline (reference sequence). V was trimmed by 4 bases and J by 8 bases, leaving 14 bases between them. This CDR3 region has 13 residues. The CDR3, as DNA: TGTGCCAGCAGCTCCACAGGGTCGTCCGGCTACACCTTC. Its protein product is CASSSTGSSGYTF.

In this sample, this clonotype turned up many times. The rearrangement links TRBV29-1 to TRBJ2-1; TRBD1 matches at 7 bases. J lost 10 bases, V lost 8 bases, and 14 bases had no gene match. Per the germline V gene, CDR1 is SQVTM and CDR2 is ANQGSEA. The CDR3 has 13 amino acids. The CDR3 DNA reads TGCAGCTTTCGGGACAGAAGTTCGGGGGAGCAGTTCTTC. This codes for CSFRDRSSGEQFF.

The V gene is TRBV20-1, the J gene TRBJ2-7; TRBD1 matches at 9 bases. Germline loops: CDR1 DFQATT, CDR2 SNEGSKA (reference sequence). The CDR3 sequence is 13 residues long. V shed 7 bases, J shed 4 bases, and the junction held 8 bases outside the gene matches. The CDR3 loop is CSGPGQGPYEQYF. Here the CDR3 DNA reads TGCAGTGGTCCGGGACAGGGACCTTACGAGCAGTACTTC.

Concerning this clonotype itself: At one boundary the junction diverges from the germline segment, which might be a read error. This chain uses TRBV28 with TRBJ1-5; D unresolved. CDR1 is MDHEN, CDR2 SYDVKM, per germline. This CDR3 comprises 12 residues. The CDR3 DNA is TGTGCCAGCAGTTTTTGGGTCCAGCCCCCGCATTTT. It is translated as CASSFWVQPPHF.

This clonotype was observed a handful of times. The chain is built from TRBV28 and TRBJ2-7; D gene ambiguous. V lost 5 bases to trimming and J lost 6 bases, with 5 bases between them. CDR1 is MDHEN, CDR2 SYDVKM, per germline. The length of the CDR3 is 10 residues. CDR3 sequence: CASSRVEQYF. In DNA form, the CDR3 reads TGTGCCAGCAGTCGCGTCGAGCAGTACTTC.

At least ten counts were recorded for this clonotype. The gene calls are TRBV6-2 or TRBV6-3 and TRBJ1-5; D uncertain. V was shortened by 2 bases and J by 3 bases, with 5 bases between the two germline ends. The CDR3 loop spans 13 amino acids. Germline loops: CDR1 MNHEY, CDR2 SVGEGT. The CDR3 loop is CASSYRVNQPQHF. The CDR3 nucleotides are TGTGCCAGCAGTTACCGGGTCAATCAGCCCCAGCATTTT.

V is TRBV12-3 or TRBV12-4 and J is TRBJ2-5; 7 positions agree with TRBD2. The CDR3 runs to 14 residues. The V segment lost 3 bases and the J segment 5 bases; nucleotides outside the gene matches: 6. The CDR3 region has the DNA TGTGCCAGCAGTTTTTGGGGGGAGGGGGAGACCCAGTACTTC. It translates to CASSFWGEGETQYF.

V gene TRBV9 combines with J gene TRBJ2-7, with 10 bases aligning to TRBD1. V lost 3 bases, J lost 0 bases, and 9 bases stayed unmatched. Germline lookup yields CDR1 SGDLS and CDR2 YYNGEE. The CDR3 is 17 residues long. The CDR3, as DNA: TGTGCCAGCAGCGCTGATCCGGGACAGGGGCTCTCCTACGAGCAGTACTTC. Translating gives CASSADPGQGLSYEQYF.

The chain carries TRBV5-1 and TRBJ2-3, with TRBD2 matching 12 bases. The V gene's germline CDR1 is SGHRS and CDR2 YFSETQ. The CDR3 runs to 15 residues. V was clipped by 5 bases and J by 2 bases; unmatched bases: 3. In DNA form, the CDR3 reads TGCGCCAGCAGTCGGACTAGCGGGGTCACAGATACGCAGTATTTT. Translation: CASSRTSGVTDTQYF. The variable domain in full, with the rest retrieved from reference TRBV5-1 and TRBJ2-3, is KAGVTQTPRYLIKTRGQQVTLSCSPISGHRSVSWYQQTPGQGLQFLFEYFSETQRNKGNFPGRFSGRQFSNSRSEMNVSTLELGDSALYLCASSRTSGVTDTQYFGPGTRLTVL.